This T cell receptor beta chain comes out of a study of PD-1 blockade in classical Hodgkin lymphoma. Time point defined: cycle 4 day 1 (C4D1), after 6 weeks of nivolumab. All trial patients relapsed after autologous stem cell transplantation. After removal of 4 bases from V and 5 bases from J, the junction contained 19 bases not matched to a gene. CDR3 length: 18 residues. Germline CDR1 SGHNT, CDR2 YYREEE (reference sequence). The table came from immunoSEQ multiplex PCR; TCRdb's copy has only in-frame clones and leaves some out. The sample comprises over 15,000 clones, less than 75% of which are singletons, and 7.8% rests with the top ten.

Sequencing used peripheral blood mononuclear cells (PBMCs), obtained before the fourth cycle of nivolumab. The sequence was obtained from a human donor with classical Hodgkin lymphoma. The rearrangement links TRBV5-4 to TRBJ2-7; TRBD2 matches 9 bases. CDR3 bases: TGTGCCAGCAGCCCACCGGGCGTCGGGAGCGGGGGGACCCACGAGCAGTACTTC. Encoded protein: CASSPPGVGSGGTHEQYF. Full variable domain (missing parts from reference TRBV5-4 and TRBJ2-7): ETGVTQSPTHLIKTRGQQVTLRCSSQSGHNTVSWYQQALGQGPQFIFQYYREEENGRGNFPPRFSGLQFPNYSSELNVNALELDDSALYLCASSPPGVGSGGTHEQYFGPGTRLTVT.